A selection of T cell receptor beta chains follows, all from one sample in a study of shared clonotypes between healthy human individuals. The protocol was immunoSEQ multiplex PCR, while the TCRdb copy is restricted to in-frame clones and leaves out a portion. The profile shows about 600,000 clones, roughly 98% of them singletons. The source material was naive CD8+ T cells sorted from blood. All receptors derive from a man aged 25 to 40 in good health. Both conserved end residues are part of each CDR3. The order of the fields is clone size, V gene, CDR3 protein. Clone size, where shown, is once, few, many, or a class for clones that have expanded.

>.|TRBV5-4
CASSLGSRAPYEQYF
>.|TRBV27
CASSLGLASYEQYF
>.|TRBV27
CASSAAGTPGFETQYF
>.|TRBV14
CASSQGAGDTGELFF
>.|TRBV29-1
CSVEAGIMIMGYGYTF
>.|TRBV9
CASSARLAGGPNTDTQYF
>.|TRBV7-9
CASSLTDRGRETQYF
>.|TRBV11-2
CASSLGPGGSPDTQYF
>.|TRBV7-9
CASRQSSGNSYEQYF
>once|TRBV6-1
CASRKRQDHEQFF
>.|TRBV7-2
CASSLNRVSVDQETQYF
>.|TRBV6-1
CASSERGSYGYTF
>.|TRBV2
CASSEGLQAYNEQFF
>.|TRBV29-1
CSVAGQGYEQYF
>.|TRBV7-6
CASSLASGTTYEQYF
>.|TRBV30
CAWSLAGRVDEQYF
>.|TRBV5-4
CASSILAGAYEQYF
>once|TRBV2
CASNNGYEQYF
>once|TRBV27
CASSPRETGAYEQYF
>.|TRBV18
CASSPGSGTGELFF
>.|TRBV19
CASSIANSLQIF
>.|TRBV28
CASSFRTSSGTDTQYF
>.|TRBV7-9
CASSLALRGYTF
>.|TRBV27
CASSPSLMNTEAFF
>.|TRBV21-1
CASSKGRGTGASANTGELFF
>.|TRBV28
CASRPKGEGNQPQHF
>.|TRBV21-1
CASSNHMPTSGWTQYF
>.|TRBV18
CASSPTPSGNEQFF
>.|TRBV5-5
CASSPIWGNIQYF